These 25 T cell receptor beta chains were all obtained from the same sample, sequenced in a study of T-cell reconstitution after alpha-beta-depleted transplantation in children. This sample's TCRbeta library carried unique molecular identifier barcodes. TCRdb re-called the PCR reads through MiXCR, storing one row per CDR3 protein. Of 300,000 to 350,000 distinct CDR3 sequences in the sample, about 17% were seen once. This specimen was PBMCs, mostly from graft donor cells, taken 360 days after TCRalphabeta/CD19-depleted stem cell transplant. The receptors stem from a male patient aged 2-15 years who had a stem cell transplant for acute lymphoblastic leukemia, so the T cells may come from the graft donor.

The CDR3, as DNA: TGTGCCAGCAGTTTAGCGGGAGTCTTCTCGCGGAGCACAGATACGCAGTATTTT. Its translation: CASSLAGVFSRSTDTQYF. The chain employs TRBV12-3 or TRBV12-4 and TRBJ2-3, with D possibly matching TRBD2 (5 bases). The CDR3 is 18 amino acids. V was cut by 0 bases and J by 0 bases, with 16 bases left in between.

This clonotype has just a few counts. The rearrangement uses TRBV4-3 and TRBJ2-2; the D call may be TRBD1 or TRBD2 (6 bases each). Germline-derived CDR1 and CDR2 are LGHNA and YSLEER. The V and J ends lost 0 bases and 6 bases respectively, with 11 bases between them. This CDR3 contains 15 residues. CDR3 in DNA: TGCGCCAGCAGCCAAGATCGGAGGGGGGCCGGGGAGCTGTTTTTT. Amino acids: CASSQDRRGAGELFF.

This clonotype has more than one count but fewer than ten. The chain carries TRBV4-1 and TRBJ2-1, with D possibly TRBD2 on 5 matching bases. V shed 0 bases and J shed 9 bases, with 21 bases lying between them. Germline lookup yields CDR1 MGHRA and CDR2 YSYEKL. The CDR3 length is 17 residues. The CDR3 here is CASSQDPLVSFTIEQFF. The DNA for the CDR3 is TGCGCCAGCAGCCAAGACCCACTAGTCTCCTTTACAATTGAGCAGTTCTTC.

This clonotype came up a few times. The J gene is TRBJ1-2, the V gene TRBV29-1; 8 bases line up with TRBD1. The CDR3 covers 15 residues. Germline trimming cut 4 bases from V and 3 bases from J; bases unmatched to any gene: 10. Per germline, CDR1 SQVTM and CDR2 ANQGSEA. The CDR3 is CSVGGWAGGDYGYTF. The DNA for the CDR3 is TGCAGCGTTGGGGGATGGGCAGGGGGCGACTATGGCTACACCTTC.

In this sample, this clonotype turned up a few times. The J gene is TRBJ2-2, the V gene TRBV5-5; D remains unclear. CDR3 length: 15 residues. Trimming cost V 0 bases and J 3 bases, with 9 bases left between them. The germline CDR1 and CDR2 sequences are SGHKS and YYEKEE (reference sequence). The CDR3 nucleotides read TGTGCCAGCAGCTTGGTTCTAGTTGACACCGGGGAGCTGTTTTTT. The encoded protein is CASSLVLVDTGELFF.

In this sample, this clonotype turned up once. The chain uses TRBV4-2 and TRBJ2-1; TRBD2 agrees at 10 bases. The CDR3 sequence is 17 residues long. The germline gives CDR1 LGHNA, CDR2 YNFKEQ. With V trimmed by 3 bases and J by 5 bases, 10 bases remained unmatched. The CDR3 protein is CASSHLRRLAGDNEQFF. For the CDR3, the DNA is TGTGCCAGCAGCCACCTGAGGCGGCTAGCGGGAGACAATGAGCAGTTCTTC.

V gene TRBV7-3 combines with J gene TRBJ2-5; 8 bases match TRBD2. The germline CDR1 and CDR2 sequences are SGHTA and FQGTGA. The CDR3 spans 13 residues. The V and J ends lost 5 bases and 5 bases, in that order; junction bases with no gene match: 4. The CDR3 reads CASSRERGETQYF. As DNA, the CDR3 is TGTGCCAGCAGCCGGGAGCGGGGGGAGACCCAGTACTTC. Drawing the rest from reference TRBV7-3 and TRBJ2-5, the complete variable domain is GAGVSQTPSNKVTEKGKYVELRCDPISGHTALYWYRQSLGQGPEFLIYFQGTGAADDSGLPNDRFFAVRPEGSVSTLKIQRTERGDSAVYLCASSRERGETQYFGPGTRLLVL.

The genes are TRBV5-1 and TRBJ2-2; no clear D gene. The V end was cut by 0 bases, the J end by 0 bases, with 9 bases between. This CDR3 has 16 residues. Germline lookup yields CDR1 SGHRS and CDR2 YFSETQ. CDR3: CASSLDPVANTGELFF. The CDR3 DNA follows: TGCGCCAGCAGCTTGGATCCCGTAGCGAACACCGGGGAGCTGTTTTTT.

This clonotype was observed many times. The chain uses TRBV29-1 and TRBJ2-1; D is ambiguous. Germline CDR1 is SQVTM and CDR2 is ANQGSEA. CDR3 length equals 16 residues. Trimming cost V 1 base and J 4 bases, with 17 bases left between them. The CDR3 sequence: CSVEAFGDRLYNEQFF. Written as DNA, the CDR3 is TGCAGCGTTGAAGCCTTTGGGGATAGGTTATACAATGAGCAGTTCTTC.

This chain joins TRBV4-1 and TRBJ1-4; 9 bases are shared with TRBD1. The germline gives CDR1 MGHRA, CDR2 YSYEKL. This CDR3 is 16 amino acids long. The ends lost 0 bases at V and 6 bases at J; junction bases unmatched: 5. CDR3 bases: TGCGCCAGCAGCCAAGACTGGGACAGGGCCTATGAAAAACTGTTTTTT. Translated: CASSQDWDRAYEKLFF.

This clonotype has more than one count but fewer than ten. The V and J genes are TRBV6-2 or TRBV6-3 and TRBJ2-7, with D possibly matching TRBD1 (5 bases). Trimming stripped 6 bases from V and 0 bases from J, with 15 bases between. Looked up from germline, CDR1 is MNHEY and CDR2 is SVGEGT. This CDR3 contains 15 residues. The CDR3 loop is CASRLTGVSSYEQYF. The CDR3 DNA reads TGTGCCAGCAGGCTTACAGGTGTGAGCTCCTACGAGCAGTACTTC.

This CDR3 is CASSLVGTLIGYNEQFF. For the CDR3, the DNA is TGTGCCAGCAGCTTGGTGGGGACACTTATCGGCTACAATGAGCAGTTCTTC. This sequence joins TRBV7-9 and TRBJ2-1; D is perhaps TRBD1 (6 bases). V lost 3 bases, J lost 3 bases, and 18 bases lay in between. From germline, CDR1 is SEHNR and CDR2 FQNEAQ (reference sequence). This CDR3 spans 17 amino acids.

V is TRBV4-1 and J is TRBJ2-7; 9 nucleotides match TRBD1. The ends lost 0 bases at V and 2 bases at J; junction bases unmatched: 5. Per germline, CDR1 MGHRA and CDR2 YSYEKL. The CDR3 consists of 16 residues. The CDR3 DNA follows: TGCGCCAGCAGCCAAGACCGACAGGGGGGAACCTACGAGCAGTACTTC. It is translated as CASSQDRQGGTYEQYF.

This clonotype was counted only a few times. This chain connects TRBV2 to TRBJ2-5; D is possibly TRBD1 (5 bases). This CDR3 has 12 residues. Germline assignment: CDR1 SNHLY and CDR2 FYNNEI. Deletions cut 7 bases from V and 4 bases from J, with 10 bases between. DNA for the CDR3: TGTGCCAGCACAACAGGACGAGAGACCCAGTACTTC. Protein product: CASTTGRETQYF. Complete variable domain (other parts from reference TRBV2 and TRBJ2-5): EPEVTQTPSHQVTQMGQEVILRCVPISNHLYFYWYRQILGQKVEFLVSFYNNEISEKSEIFDDQFSVERPDGSNFTLKIRSTKLEDSAMYFCASTTGRETQYFGPGTRLLVL.

This clonotype was seen a few times. The chain has TRBV28 and TRBJ2-1; D gene unclear. The CDR3 sequence is 12 residues long. V gave up 6 bases and J gave up 12 bases, with 15 bases separating them. CDR1 and CDR2 (germline): MDHEN, SYDVKM. CDR3 coding DNA: TGTGCCAGCAGCTCCGACCGCGCATGGCAGTTCTTC. Encoded protein: CASSSDRAWQFF.

This clonotype was counted only a few times. The genes are TRBV20-1 and TRBJ2-1; 8 bases are shared with TRBD2. Germline CDR1 is DFQATT and CDR2 is SNEGSKA (reference sequence). The CDR3 contains 12 residues. CDR3 sequence (DNA): TGCAGGGTGCGGGGGGACAACAATGAGCAGTTCTTC. Translating it yields CRVRGDNNEQFF.

This clonotype was observed at least ten times. The chain carries TRBV5-1 and TRBJ2-1; 8 nucleotides match TRBD1. The CDR3 is 16 amino acids. Germline V gives CDR1 SGHRS, CDR2 YFSETQ. J lost 9 bases, V lost 1 base, and 12 bases had no gene match. The CDR3 is CASSLPGTGLGGEQFF. For the CDR3, the DNA is TGCGCCAGCAGCTTGCCCGGGACAGGCCTAGGGGGTGAGCAGTTCTTC.

This clonotype occurred many times. V is TRBV5-1 and J is TRBJ2-5; 7 bases align to TRBD2. CDR1 is SGHRS, CDR2 YFSETQ, per germline. The ends lost 4 bases at V and 5 bases at J; junction bases unmatched: 8. The CDR3 runs to 14 residues. The CDR3 here is CASSRSGSWETQYF. In DNA, the CDR3 is TGCGCCAGCAGCCGTAGCGGGTCCTGGGAGACCCAGTACTTC.

This clonotype was seen repeatedly, ten times or more. The chain carries TRBV4-1 and TRBJ2-5; 9 nucleotides agree with TRBD1. This CDR3 has 17 residues. From germline, CDR1 is MGHRA and CDR2 YSYEKL. The V and J ends lost 0 bases and 5 bases, in that order; junction bases with no gene match: 10. The CDR3 is CASSQEPYRGLQETQYF. Written as DNA, the CDR3 is TGCGCCAGCAGCCAAGAGCCCTACAGGGGGCTTCAGGAGACCCAGTACTTC.

This clonotype was observed a handful of times. The chain employs TRBV7-9 and TRBJ2-1; TRBD2 matches 12 bases. V shed 4 bases, J shed 4 bases, and the junction held 8 bases outside the gene matches. Per germline, CDR1 SEHNR and CDR2 FQNEAQ (reference sequence). This CDR3 region has 17 residues. The chain's CDR3 is CASSYSGLAGGYNEQFF. The CDR3 nucleotides read TGTGCCAGCAGCTACAGCGGGCTAGCGGGAGGGTACAATGAGCAGTTCTTC.

V gene TRBV7-3 combines with J gene TRBJ2-3, with 7 bases matching TRBD2. The J segment lost 4 bases and the V segment lost 5 bases, leaving 9 bases of the junction unmatched. CDR3 length equals 15 residues. CDR1 and CDR2 from the germline V gene are SGHTA and FQGTGA. CDR3 sequence reads: CASSALAGEADTQYF. The CDR3 DNA reads TGTGCCAGCAGCGCGCTGGCGGGAGAGGCAGATACGCAGTATTTT. The full variable domain, in which reference TRBV7-3 and TRBJ2-3 provide the parts outside the CDR3, is GAGVSQTPSNKVTEKGKYVELRCDPISGHTALYWYRQSLGQGPEFLIYFQGTGAADDSGLPNDRFFAVRPEGSVSTLKIQRTERGDSAVYLCASSALAGEADTQYFGPGTRLTVL.

V gene TRBV4-3 combines with J gene TRBJ2-5; D remains unclear. The CDR3 sequence is 14 residues long. The V end lost 4 bases, the J end lost 5 bases, and 14 bases lay between the germline ends. CDR1 and CDR2 from the germline V gene are LGHNA and YSLEER. The CDR3 loop is CASSPSPLGETQYF. The CDR3 nucleotides read TGCGCCAGCAGCCCATCACCCCTCGGCGAGACCCAGTACTTC.

This chain joins TRBV7-9 and TRBJ2-7; no firm D call. The CDR3 extends over 15 amino acids. Deletions cut 7 bases from V and 2 bases from J, with 18 bases between. Germline lookup yields CDR1 SEHNR and CDR2 FQNEAQ (reference sequence). The CDR3, as DNA: TGTGCCAGCATGGGTGGTCCCCCTAGTCCCTACGAGCAGTACTTC. It yields the protein CASMGGPPSPYEQYF.

This clonotype occurred a few times. The rearrangement links TRBV11-2 to TRBJ1-6; the D is unclear. The CDR3 is made up of 15 amino acids. Trimming stripped 3 bases from V and 9 bases from J, with 15 bases between. Germline values: CDR1 SGHAT, CDR2 FQNNGV. The CDR3 region is CASSFSWGIGSPLHF. In DNA form, the CDR3 reads TGTGCCAGCAGCTTTAGTTGGGGTATAGGTTCACCCCTCCACTTT.

In its sample, this clonotype was seen a few times. The chain recombines TRBV20-1 with TRBJ2-3, with TRBD2 matching 10 bases. The germline gives CDR1 DFQATT, CDR2 SNEGSKA (reference sequence). The CDR3 has 15 residues. Trimming cost V 3 bases and J 3 bases; bases outside gene matches: 6. The CDR3 spells CSASGGLAETDTQYF. The CDR3 DNA is TGCAGTGCTAGTGGAGGACTAGCGGAAACAGATACGCAGTATTTT.